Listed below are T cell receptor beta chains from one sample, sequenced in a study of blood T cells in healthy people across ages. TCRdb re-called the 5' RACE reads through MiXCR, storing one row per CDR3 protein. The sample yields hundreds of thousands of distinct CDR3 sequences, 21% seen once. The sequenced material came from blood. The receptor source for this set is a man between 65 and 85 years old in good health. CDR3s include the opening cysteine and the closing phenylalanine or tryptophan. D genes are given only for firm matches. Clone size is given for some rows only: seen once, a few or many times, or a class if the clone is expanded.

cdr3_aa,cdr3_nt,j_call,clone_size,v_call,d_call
CASSLPQGETQYF,TGCGCCAGCAGCTTGCCCCAGGGAGAGACCCAGTACTTC,TRBJ2-5,few,TRBV5-1,.
CSASPFSGTDTQYF,TGCAGTGCCAGTCCTTTTAGCGGCACAGATACGCAGTATTTT,TRBJ2-3,many,TRBV20-1,.
CATSREVLIAKNIQYF,TGTGCCACCAGCAGAGAGGTCTTAATAGCCAAAAACATTCAGTACTTC,TRBJ2-4,few,TRBV15,.
CANSQDGDPNNEQFF,TGTGCCAACAGCCAAGATGGGGACCCAAACAATGAGCAGTTCTTC,TRBJ2-1,.,TRBV4-2,.
CATSRGRLVLYEQYF,TGTGCCACCAGCAGAGGTAGACTAGTATTGTACGAGCAGTACTTC,TRBJ2-7,.,TRBV15,.
CASSAGSPEAFF,TGTGCCAGCAGTGCAGGGAGTCCTGAAGCTTTCTTT,TRBJ1-1,.,TRBV2,.
CSARILAGGSSYEQYF,TGCAGTGCTAGAATACTAGCGGGAGGTAGCTCCTACGAGCAGTACTTC,TRBJ2-7,.,TRBV20-1,TRBD2
CSVAPGGVPSTDTQYF,TGCAGCGTTGCCCCGGGAGGGGTCCCTAGCACAGATACGCAGTATTTT,TRBJ2-3,few,TRBV29-1,TRBD2
CTSSLAAGVNTEAFF,TGCACCAGCAGCTTGGCCGCCGGGGTGAACACTGAAGCTTTCTTT,TRBJ1-1,.,TRBV5-1,.
CASRPMSAGANVLTF,TGTGCCAGCAGGCCCATGTCGGCAGGGGCCAACGTCCTGACTTTC,TRBJ2-6,.,TRBV12-3/TRBV12-4,.
CASSFSENFYNEQFF,TGTGCCAGCAGCTTTAGCGAGAACTTTTACAATGAGCAGTTCTTC,TRBJ2-1,few,TRBV5-5,.
CASSGGLAFSYEQYF,TGTGCCAGCAGTGGGGGACTAGCTTTCTCCTACGAGCAGTACTTC,TRBJ2-7,many,TRBV12-3/TRBV12-4,TRBD2
CASSPQPGYGYAF,TGTGCCAGCAGCCCACAACCCGGCTATGGCTACGCCTTC,TRBJ1-2,.,TRBV6-5,.